One sample yielded the 10 T cell receptor beta chains listed below, sequenced in a study of blood T cells in healthy people across ages. Combining a sample-barcoded 5' primer with a J-beta primer mix, a second PCR ran for roughly 7 to 12 cycles. TCRdb re-called the 5' RACE reads through MiXCR, storing one row per CDR3 protein. The repertoire holds about 1.4 million distinct CDR3 sequences, with roughly 59% as singletons. Sample: blood. The receptors here all came from a man aged 18-30 years in good health.

Concerning this clonotype: Given a much more abundant clone one base away, this may be a read error. V gene TRBV11-2 combines with J gene TRBJ2-7; 8 bases line up with TRBD1. This CDR3 has 13 residues. Germline assignment: CDR1 SGHAT and CDR2 FQNNGV. The junction had 3 bases not matched to a gene; V was cut back by 4 bases and J by 4 bases. CDR3 amino acids: CASSSTGEYEQYF. CDR3 bases: TGTGCCAGCAGCTCGACAGGGGAGTACGAGCAGTACTTC.

The V call is TRBV10-3, the J call TRBJ2-7; D is unclear. Trimming shortened V by 3 bases and J by 1 base, and 7 bases separated the two germline ends. Germline V gives CDR1 ENHRY, CDR2 SYGVKD. CDR3 length: 13 residues. The CDR3 nucleotides read TGTGCCATCAGTGATAGAGGTTCCTACGAGCAGTACTTC. Residues: CAISDRGSYEQYF.

This chain connects TRBV6-5 to TRBJ2-7; D gene ambiguous. V was cut by 4 bases and J by 3 bases, with 13 bases left in between. The CDR3 sequence is 14 residues long. Germline values: CDR1 MNHEY, CDR2 SVGAGI. CDR3 protein: CASSFNPRIYEQYF. Written as DNA, the CDR3 is TGTGCCAGCAGTTTTAACCCTCGAATCTACGAGCAGTACTTC.

The genes are TRBV7-2 and TRBJ1-2; D is unresolved. Germline CDR1 reads SGHTA; CDR2 reads FQGNSA. This CDR3 has 14 residues. With 1 base removed from V and 5 bases from J, the gap between germline ends came to 11 bases. For the CDR3, the DNA is TGTGCCAGCAGCTTAGAACACTACTCTTATGGCTACACCTTC. Encoded protein: CASSLEHYSYGYTF.

V gene TRBV5-1 combines with J gene TRBJ2-3, with 8 nucleotides matching TRBD1. J gave up 3 bases and V 6 bases, and 6 bases lay outside the gene matches. CDR3 length: 14 residues. CDR1 SGHRS and CDR2 YFSETQ come from the germline V gene. DNA for the CDR3: TGCGCCAGCATCGGACAGGGAGGTACAGATACGCAGTATTTT. Its translation is CASIGQGGTDTQYF.

A few counts support this clonotype. This chain links TRBV27 with TRBJ2-1; D not certain. Trimming cost V 8 bases and J 0 bases, with 14 bases left between them. CDR1 and CDR2 (germline): MNHEY, SMNVEV (reference sequence). CDR3 size: 15 residues. CDR3 region: CASVMSPSSYNEQFF. CDR3 DNA sequence: TGTGCCAGCGTTATGAGTCCTAGCTCCTACAATGAGCAGTTCTTC.

This sequence joins TRBV6-1 and TRBJ1-4; possible D gene TRBD1, 6 bases. Trimming took off 6 bases at V and 3 bases at J, with 8 bases between the two ends. This CDR3 comprises 13 residues. From germline, CDR1 is MNHNS and CDR2 SASEGT. The CDR3 protein is CASRDRPNEKLFF. The CDR3, as DNA: TGTGCCAGCAGGGACAGACCTAATGAAAAACTGTTTTTT.

In its sample, this clonotype was seen a few times. This could be a read error, since a much larger clone is one nucleotide away. The V gene is TRBV5-5, the J gene TRBJ2-7; D not certain. Germline CDR1 SGHKS, CDR2 YYEKEE (reference sequence). This CDR3 has 12 residues. V lost 5 bases and J 0 bases, leaving 6 bases between the germline ends. CDR3 protein: CASSYHSYEQYF. CDR3 nucleotides: TGTGCCAGCAGTTACCACTCCTACGAGCAGTACTTC.

CDR3 bases: TGTGCCAGCAGTCCGACTTTGGCTGTCCAGTACTTC. Translated: CASSPTLAVQYF. V gene TRBV28 combines with J gene TRBJ2-1; D gene ambiguous. Matching the DNA end better, TRBJ2-5 makes the J call doubtful. CDR1 is MDHEN, CDR2 SYDVKM, per germline. This CDR3 is built from 12 residues.

CDR3 nucleotides: TGCAGCGTTGAAGCGACAGGGGGGAACACCGGGGAGCTGTTTTTT. Encoded protein: CSVEATGGNTGELFF. The V gene is TRBV29-1, the J gene TRBJ2-2; TRBD1 agrees at 9 bases. This CDR3 has 15 residues. The V segment lost 1 base and the J segment 1 base; nucleotides outside the gene matches: 1. The germline V gene has CDR1 SQVTM and CDR2 ANQGSEA.